The 29 T cell receptor beta chains in this list originate from one sample, sequenced in a study of blood T cell repertoires in COVID-19. The protocol was immunoSEQ multiplex PCR, while the TCRdb copy is restricted to in-frame clones and leaves out a portion. The sample contains about 300,000 clones, about 87% of which appear only once. The sequencing input was peripheral blood. All receptors derive from a man aged 70 or older with acute or convalescent COVID-19.

The chain is built from TRBV6-2 or TRBV6-3 and TRBJ1-5; D is uncertain. This CDR3 has 13 amino acids. Per the germline V gene, CDR1 is MNHEY and CDR2 is SVGEGT. Trimming left V 2 bases short and J 7 bases short, with 9 bases between. This CDR3 is CASSYQNEQPQHF. CDR3 DNA: TGTGCCAGCAGTTACCAAAATGAGCAGCCCCAGCATTTT.

This clone has only a few counts. J is TRBJ2-7 and V is TRBV6-6; D remains ambiguous. Germline V gives CDR1 MNHNY, CDR2 SVGAGI (reference sequence). Trimming pared 5 bases from V and 3 bases from J, leaving 17 bases between. The CDR3 spans 15 residues. The CDR3: CASSPSPRGYYEQYF. In DNA form, the CDR3 reads TGTGCCAGCAGTCCCTCCCCGCGCGGATACTACGAGCAGTACTTC.

The chain employs TRBV30 and TRBJ1-6; TRBD1 is a possible D gene (6 bases). Germline CDR1 GTSNPN, CDR2 SVGIG (reference sequence). Trimming stripped 5 bases from V and 11 bases from J, with 19 bases between. The CDR3 is 14 residues long. The CDR3 is CAWAITGTYAPLHF. CDR3 DNA: TGTGCCTGGGCGATAACCGGGACATACGCACCCCTCCACTTT. The full variable domain, rest sourced from reference TRBV30 and TRBJ1-6, is SQTIHQWPATLVQPVGSPLSLECTVEGTSNPNLYWYRQAAGRGLQLLFYSVGIGQISSEVPQNLSASRPQDRQFILSSKKLLLSDSGFYLCAWAITGTYAPLHFGNGTRLTVT.

The chain employs TRBV9 and TRBJ1-3; 8 bases agree with TRBD1. The CDR3 length is 17 residues. V shed 4 bases, J shed 3 bases, and the junction held 12 bases outside the gene matches. Germline V gene sequence: CDR1 SGDLS, CDR2 YYNGEE. The CDR3 loop is CASSPRGGRGLGNTIYF. CDR3 bases: TGTGCCAGCAGCCCACGTGGAGGCAGGGGGCTTGGAAACACCATATATTTT. The variable domain in full, completed from reference TRBV9 and TRBJ1-3, reads DSGVTQTPKHLITATGQRVTLRCSPRSGDLSVYWYQQSLDQGLQFLIQYYNGEERAKGNILERFSAQQFPDLHSELNLSSLELGDSALYFCASSPRGGRGLGNTIYFGEGSWLTVV.

V usage is TRBV28 and J usage is TRBJ1-5, with D maybe TRBD1 (5 bases). Germline CDR1 MDHEN, CDR2 SYDVKM. V was clipped by 4 bases and J by 7 bases, with 17 bases between them. The CDR3 sequence is 15 residues long. CDR3 sequence reads: CASSSAGGGPQPQHF. The DNA for the CDR3 is TGTGCCAGCAGTTCTGCCGGCGGGGGACCCCAGCCCCAGCATTTT.

The chain carries TRBV18 and TRBJ1-2; 7 nucleotides match TRBD1. CDR1 is KGHSH, CDR2 LQKENI, per germline. This CDR3 is built from 14 residues. Trimming removed 4 bases from V and 6 bases from J; junction bases left unmatched: 8. The CDR3 DNA is TGTGCCAGCTCACTGAACAGGGGAATCCATGGCTACACCTTC. This sequence encodes CASSLNRGIHGYTF.

This clone has a handful of counts. The chain joins TRBV5-1 to TRBJ1-4; 9 nucleotides match TRBD1. The length of the CDR3 is 15 residues. The ends lost 0 bases at V and 7 bases at J; junction bases unmatched: 4. Germline values: CDR1 SGHRS, CDR2 YFSETQ. CDR3 amino acids: CASSLAPDRGEKLFF. As DNA, the CDR3 is TGCGCCAGCAGCTTGGCACCGGACAGGGGTGAAAAACTGTTTTTT.

V usage is TRBV5-1 and J usage is TRBJ2-1; 10 nucleotides align to TRBD2. Germline lookup yields CDR1 SGHRS and CDR2 YFSETQ. This CDR3 spans 17 amino acids. With V trimmed by 0 bases and J by 4 bases, 7 bases remained unmatched. In DNA form, the CDR3 reads TGCGCCAGCAGCTTGGCCCCGGGAGCGGGAGGGTACAATGAGCAGTTCTTC. It translates to CASSLAPGAGGYNEQFF.

CDR3 nucleotide sequence: TGTGCCACCAGTAATACAGGGGAGGAAAAACTGTTTTTT. Its translation is CATSNTGEEKLFF. J is TRBJ1-4 and V is TRBV24-1, with 7 bases fitting TRBD1. The CDR3 has 13 amino acids. V shed 6 bases, J shed 8 bases, and the junction held 5 bases outside the gene matches. Germline CDR1 and CDR2: KGHDR and SFDVKD.

The chain has TRBV6-5 and TRBJ2-1; tentative D call: TRBD1 (5 bases). V was pared by 0 bases and J by 8 bases, with 11 bases between. Germline V gene data show CDR1 as MNHEY and CDR2 as SVGAGI. CDR3 length: 14 amino acids. The CDR3 sequence: CASSYSWQGYEQFF. CDR3 in DNA: TGTGCCAGCAGTTACTCGTGGCAGGGCTATGAGCAGTTCTTC.

This sequence joins TRBV24-1 and TRBJ1-5; 9 bases are shared with TRBD1. Germline-derived CDR1 and CDR2 are KGHDR and SFDVKD. Unmatched junction bases numbered 3, after V lost 7 bases and J lost 0 bases. The CDR3 has 15 amino acids. The CDR3: CATSATGGSNQPQHF. CDR3 nucleotide sequence: TGTGCCACCAGCGCGACAGGGGGTAGCAATCAGCCCCAGCATTTT.

The chain recombines TRBV19 with TRBJ2-3; TRBD2 agrees at 8 bases. CDR3 length: 14 residues. Germline CDR1 and CDR2: LNHDA and SQIVND (reference sequence). The V gene end was trimmed by 5 bases and the J gene end by 1 base; junction bases not matched to a gene: 2. In nucleotides, the CDR3 is TGTGCCAGTAGTGAGACTAGCGGCACAGATACGCAGTATTTT. This gives the protein CASSETSGTDTQYF.

The V and J genes are TRBV3-1 (or the pseudogene TRBV3-2) and TRBJ1-5; unclear D gene. In germline, CDR1 is LGHDT, CDR2 YNNKEL (reference sequence). The CDR3 runs 14 residues. Trimming shortened V by 1 base and J by 7 bases, and 11 bases separated the two germline ends. Here the CDR3 reads CASSQGSGGQPQHF. The CDR3 DNA reads TGTGCCAGCAGCCAAGGCTCAGGTGGGCAGCCCCAGCATTTT.

This clone was seen only a few times. The chain links TRBV10-1 to TRBJ2-1; 8 bases align to TRBD1. CDR3 size: 17 residues. The germline V gene encodes CDR1 WNHNN and CDR2 SYGVQD (reference sequence). CDR3 protein: CAAEAPTGDSSYNEQFF. The CDR3 DNA sequence: TGCGCTGCGGAAGCCCCGACAGGGGACAGCTCCTACAATGAGCAGTTCTTC.

This clone was seen once. J is TRBJ2-1 and V is TRBV29-1; 8 bases are a match to TRBD1. This CDR3 region has 13 residues. J gave up 6 bases and V 7 bases, and 8 bases lay outside the gene matches. The germline gives CDR1 SQVTM, CDR2 ANQGSEA. Here the CDR3 reads CSAGRTGSNEQFF. CDR3 nucleotide sequence: TGCAGCGCCGGTAGGACAGGGAGCAATGAGCAGTTCTTC.

This clone was picked up one time. J is TRBJ2-2 and V is TRBV5-4; D perhaps matches TRBD1 (6 bases). This CDR3 has 15 amino acids. With 0 bases removed from V and 5 bases from J, the gap between germline ends came to 11 bases. Germline CDR1 is SGHNT and CDR2 is YYREEE (reference sequence). The CDR3 DNA is TGTGCCAGCAGCTTGGTAGGGACAACGACCGGGGAGCTGTTTTTT. Amino acids: CASSLVGTTTGELFF.

The chain combines TRBV10-3 with TRBJ2-2, with 7 positions matching TRBD1. V dropped 10 bases and J dropped 0; count of bases not matched to a gene: 11. Germline V gene lookup returns CDR1 ENHRY and CDR2 SYGVKD. This CDR3 comprises 16 residues. Here the CDR3 reads CATSTWDSSNTGELFF. The DNA of the CDR3 is TGTGCCACCTCTACTTGGGACAGCTCGAACACCGGGGAGCTGTTTTTT.

V is TRBV7-2 and J is TRBJ1-2; 8 nucleotides align to TRBD1. V dropped 5 bases and J dropped 5; count of bases not matched to a gene: 10. Per germline, CDR1 SGHTA and CDR2 FQGNSA. This CDR3 has 15 residues. The CDR3 is CASSRGSQGAYGYTF. The CDR3 region has the DNA TGTGCCAGCAGCCGGGGGTCCCAGGGGGCGTATGGCTACACCTTC.

The rearrangement links TRBV7-9 to TRBJ1-1; 8 bases are shared with TRBD1. The CDR3 is 14 amino acids. The V segment lost 4 bases and the J segment 8 bases; nucleotides outside the gene matches: 9. Germline V CDR1 and CDR2: SEHNR, FQNEAQ (reference sequence). The CDR3 sequence: CASSSGDRRSEAFF. CDR3 bases: TGTGCCAGCAGCTCCGGGGACAGGCGATCCGAAGCTTTCTTT.

DNA for the CDR3: TGTGCCAGTAGTCTATCTCCGGGACAACAAGAGACCCAGTACTTC. It translates to CASSLSPGQQETQYF. The chain joins TRBV19 to TRBJ2-5, with D perhaps matching TRBD1 (6 bases). Germline lookup yields CDR1 LNHDA and CDR2 SQIVND (reference sequence). This CDR3 has 15 amino acids. Trimming shortened V by 5 bases and J by 2 bases, and 15 bases separated the two germline ends.

The rearrangement links TRBV11-2 to TRBJ2-7, with TRBD1 as a possible D gene (6 bases). From germline, CDR1 is SGHAT and CDR2 FQNNGV. CDR3 size: 16 residues. V was shortened by 3 bases and J by 2 bases, with 17 bases between the two germline ends. This CDR3 is CASSFQQGNPTYEQYF. The CDR3 region has the DNA TGTGCCAGCAGCTTTCAACAGGGCAACCCCACCTACGAGCAGTACTTC. Combining the CDR3 with reference TRBV11-2 and TRBJ2-7 gives the whole variable domain EAGVAQSPRYKIIEKRQSVAFWCNPISGHATLYWYQQILGQGPKLLIQFQNNGVVDDSQLPKDRFSAERLKGVDSTLKIQPAKLEDSAVYLCASSFQQGNPTYEQYFGPGTRLTVT.

The chain couples TRBV28 to TRBJ2-3, with a tentative D call TRBD2 (5 bases). Germline loops: CDR1 MDHEN, CDR2 SYDVKM. The V end lost 5 bases, the J end lost 2 bases, and 8 bases lay between the germline ends. The CDR3 runs to 13 residues. The CDR3 is CASSEGATDTQYF. The CDR3, as DNA: TGTGCCAGCAGTGAGGGAGCCACAGATACGCAGTATTTT.

V usage is TRBV7-9 and J usage is TRBJ2-1, with D uncertain. Germline CDR1 SEHNR, CDR2 FQNEAQ (reference sequence). V was shortened by 0 bases and J by 4 bases, with 10 bases between the two germline ends. This CDR3 region has 15 residues. The DNA for the CDR3 is TGTGCCAGCAGCTTAGCGCAACAGTTTTACAATGAGCAGTTCTTC. Translating gives CASSLAQQFYNEQFF. Using reference TRBV7-9 and TRBJ2-1 for the parts outside the CDR3, the full variable domain is DTGVSQNPRHKITKRGQNVTFRCDPISEHNRLYWYRQTLGQGPEFLTYFQNEAQLEKSRLLSDRFSAERPKGSFSTLEIQRTEQGDSAMYLCASSLAQQFYNEQFFGPGTRLTVL.

The chain is built from TRBV7-3 and TRBJ2-2, with D possibly being TRBD1 (6 bases). V gave up 7 bases and J gave up 1 base, with 10 bases separating them. The CDR3 loop spans 14 amino acids. CDR1 is SGHTA and CDR2 is FQGTGA in the germline V gene. The CDR3 DNA follows: TGTGCCAGCACCCGGGACATGAACACCGGGGAGCTGTTTTTT. This codes for CASTRDMNTGELFF. The full variable domain, with the rest looked up from reference TRBV7-3 and TRBJ2-2, is GAGVSQTPSNKVTEKGKYVELRCDPISGHTALYWYRQSLGQGPEFLIYFQGTGAADDSGLPNDRFFAVRPEGSVSTLKIQRTERGDSAVYLCASTRDMNTGELFFGEGSRLTVL.

V usage is TRBV27 and J usage is TRBJ2-2; D possibly corresponds to TRBD2 (6 bases). Germline values: CDR1 MNHEY, CDR2 SMNVEV (reference sequence). The CDR3 runs to 17 residues. Trimming stripped 6 bases from V and 3 bases from J, with 20 bases between. The CDR3 DNA follows: TGTGCCAGCAGATTCCACACTCGGGGGAGCGACACCGGGGAGCTGTTTTTT. It codes for CASRFHTRGSDTGELFF.

V is TRBV4-2 and J is TRBJ2-3, with D possibly matching TRBD1 (6 bases). Trimming removed 0 bases from V and 4 bases from J, with 17 bases in between. CDR1 LGHNA and CDR2 YNFKEQ come from the germline V gene. The CDR3 has 17 residues. The CDR3 protein is CASSQDYRSGVADTQYF. DNA of the CDR3: TGTGCCAGCAGCCAAGATTACCGTTCAGGGGTGGCAGATACGCAGTATTTT.

The table lists this clone with a count of one. CDR3 protein: CASSRTGPNYGYTF. The CDR3 DNA reads TGTGCCAGCAGCAGGACAGGACCTAACTATGGCTACACCTTC. The chain carries TRBV28 and TRBJ1-2; 7 nucleotides line up with TRBD1. CDR3 length: 14 residues. Germline V lookup: CDR1 MDHEN, CDR2 SYDVKM. J was trimmed by 0 bases and V by 6 bases; bases with no gene match: 4.

This chain joins TRBV7-9 and TRBJ2-7; 13 positions agree with TRBD2. Germline trimming cut 5 bases from V and 4 bases from J; bases unmatched to any gene: 8. The CDR3 consists of 16 residues. Germline CDR1 and CDR2: SEHNR and FQNEAQ (reference sequence). CDR3 loop: CASSPTSGRAWYEQYF. The CDR3 nucleotides are TGTGCCAGCAGCCCCACTAGCGGGAGGGCCTGGTACGAGCAGTACTTC.

In its sample, this clone was seen once. The gene calls are TRBV6-5 and TRBJ2-1; 10 bases line up with TRBD1. V gave up 2 bases and J gave up 6 bases; unmatched junction bases: 4. Germline loops: CDR1 MNHEY, CDR2 SVGAGI. The CDR3 covers 15 residues. The CDR3 sequence: CASSYPGTGVNEQFF. CDR3 bases: TGTGCCAGCAGTTACCCCGGGACAGGGGTCAATGAGCAGTTCTTC.